Here is one T cell receptor (beta chain) with its context. Its antigen is currently not known. No quality values exist for individual bases; no much larger clone is one base distant. The method was the immunoSEQ multiplex PCR assay. For the multiplex PCR, a mixture combining 60 forward primers for TCR Vbeta segments and 13 reverse primers for TCR Jbeta segments was used. A multiplex PCR assay on genomic DNA amplified the CDR3 region of rearranged TCR beta genes. Amplified TCR beta libraries were sequenced as 87-base-pair reads on the Illumina HiSeq System. Turning to the authors' computational methods: Across the 670 or so repertoires, a later analysis counted 75 million to 90 million unique TCR beta chains, 8.5 million to 12 million of which were shared by at least two donors. Raw reads were error-corrected and collapsed into unique sequences by a nearest-neighbor algorithm in which closely related sequences were merged to remove PCR and sequencing errors. Alignment of CDR3 sequences to IMGT reference sequences was used to assign V, D and J gene segments. Each retained sequence needed at least a six-nucleotide match to both a V gene segment and a J gene segment. A rearrangement was called productive if the CDR3 had no stop codons and remained in frame with V and J, and every other rearrangement was called non-productive. Following IMGT convention, CDR3 was defined as the stretch from the second conserved V-encoded cysteine to the conserved J-encoded phenylalanine. The earlier analysis of 587 of the donors excluded any sequence lacking an unambiguous match to a single V gene segment. An earlier analysis of 500 to 700 of the donors classified V segments as functional when productive rearrangements were above 56.7% and as segregating when the standard deviation between donors was above 5%. To diagnose cytomegalovirus status from the catalog of TCR beta chain sequences, a statistical classification framework was built. In a later analysis, V and J genes were assigned by comparing TCR nucleotide sequences against IMGT/GENE-DB human TR gene sequences. In a later analysis, CDR3 sequences and most-parsimonious VDJ recombination scenarios were assigned using the TCRdist pipeline. In a later analysis, each TCR beta chain was defined by its CDR3 amino acid sequence together with its V-gene family, and reads without a unique V-gene family were excluded. To address suspected cross-contamination and a sequencing artifact, a later analysis removed approximately 600 highly shared, low-generation-probability nucleotide sequences. In a later analysis, a clonal expansion index was calculated for each public chain from normalized within-repertoire ranks of inferred template counts. In a later analysis, generation probabilities were computed using a VDJ recombination model fitted to out-of-frame rearrangements, and the results were checked against IGoR. Hypergeometric tests were used in a later analysis to score TCR-TCR, TCR-HLA and TCR-CMV co-occurrence, with a repertoire-size bias correction applied to the TCR pairs. A later analysis estimated false discovery rates by permuting HLA or CMV assignments 20 times. In a later analysis, co-occurring TCRs were grouped using DBSCAN, and TCRdist sequence similarity was added for clustering within HLA-allele-positive subsets. For co-occurrence clustering, repertoires with fewer than 30,000 or more than 120,000 public chains were excluded, along with five repertoires with anomalous nucleotide sharing. The immuneACCESS repertoire file appears here via TCRdb, limited to in-frame rearrangements. These files lack a portion of the clones; in checked studies, under half of the deficit traces to unresolved V genes, and the cause of the others is not known. The DNA was the basis for D and trimming; V, J and clone size are from that table. This sample gives around 200,000 clones in total; approximately 75% of them show up just once. The ten largest clones capture 4.5% to 5.5% of the sample.

The cohort was made up of around 720 healthy bone marrow donors. At the time of sampling, all cohort members were nominally healthy, though unrecorded immune exposures were likely present. The donor tested CMV seropositive and was one of the 289 seropositive cohort members. Every donor gave a peripheral blood sample, and the peripheral blood mononuclear cells from that sample were used for TCR beta sequencing. The Qiagen DNeasy Blood Extraction Kit was used to extract genomic DNA from the blood cell samples. These data originate in a study of cytomegalovirus exposure and HLA in healthy donors (dated by TCRdb to 2015 to 2018). In the study overall: In an earlier analysis of roughly 500 of the donors, about 260 Gb of sequence data and approximately 100 million unique TCR beta sequences from 150 million to 200 million T cells were reported. Approximately 330 gigabases of sequencing data and about 92 million unique TCR sequences made up an early release that covered over 550 HLA-typed donors. Of the roughly 390 genotyped donors, 81% were placed in the genetic ancestry cluster associated with self-reported Caucasian donors. The study aimed to test whether cataloging public T cell receptors could reveal signatures of past pathogen exposure. The study profiled the T cell repertoires of more than 500 subjects by immunosequencing and related them to cytomegalovirus serostatus. A separate validation cohort of 90 to 150 different subjects was used in addition to the approximately 700-subject first cohort. To predict cytomegalovirus infection status, the study brought together high-throughput TCR immunosequencing, statistical association of individual TCRs with disease status, and machine learning. A later analysis re-examined previously published TCR beta repertoires from about 700 donors and added high-resolution HLA genotyping to investigate patterns of TCR occurrence. Rather than drawing on any new phenotypic data, the later analysis identified candidate immune exposures from TCR beta sequences and the way those sequences occurred across donors. An earlier analysis of approximately 580 of the donors used high-throughput TCR beta sequencing to judge whether each TCR beta V gene segment behaved as functional or pseudogenic. Alongside the repertoire data, information on donor age, sex, ethnicity and CMV serostatus was compiled. A later genetic analysis took genome-wide SNP genotypes for about 65% of the 666 donors and used that subset as a discovery cohort. All discovery cohort repertoires had been generated using a single sequencing platform. Both class I and class II loci were covered by HLA typing, at four-digit resolution. The number of donors typed differed by locus, with about 629-630 for A, B, C, DRB1 and DQB1, 522 for DQA1, about 610 for DPA1, and around 450 for DPB1. A few DR-DQ haplotypes were treated as single units for association and clustering because of strong linkage in the cohort. Among 300 to 500 genotyped donors of the cohort, an average of approximately 200,000 unique TCR beta nucleotide sequences was sequenced per donor, of which approximately 19% were non-productive. The full study reports these points: A further reported finding was that TCR beta sequences accurately predicted the HLA-A and HLA-B alleles for most subjects in the first cohort. A total of some 180 TCR beta chains were listed by the study as associated with cytomegalovirus. Only TCR beta chains were sequenced in this cohort, and the absence of alpha or paired-chain data limited detectable features. Most CMV-associated TCR beta chains appeared to be HLA-restricted in a later analysis, and the HLA associations seemed to be driven largely by CMV exposure. In a later analysis, HLA-associated TCR beta chains showed more clonal expansion and lower generation probabilities than non-associated chains that were equally common. A few of the identified cytomegalovirus-associated TCR beta chains were confirmed in vitro to be specific for cytomegalovirus antigens. Presence/absence analyses assumed roughly uniform sequencing depth across donors, an assumption that may not hold. Correlated functional status among segregating V segments might reflect linkage disequilibrium, but an unknown experimental factor could not be ruled out. Strong co-occurrence of HLA alleles, especially DR and DQ, made assigning TCR associations to individual alleles difficult. An association between a missense DCLRE1C variant and V-gene and J-gene trimming of TCR beta chains was found in a later genetic analysis and replicated in an independent cohort. A later analysis associated roughly 17,000 TCR beta sequences with specific HLA alleles at a false discovery rate of 0.05. The earlier analysis of 450 to 700 of the donors excluded some 16 rarely observed V segments, including chromosome 9 orphons, because counts were too low. According to a later analysis, TCR association rates differed among HLA loci, with DRB1 alleles showing the most associated TCRs and HLA-C alleles showing the fewest. Broadly in line with IMGT annotations, most TCR beta V segments showed up in productive rearrangements about 90% or about 30% of the time in an earlier analysis of about 500 of the donors. Because some donors lacked HLA typing at each locus, the association tests relied only on the typed subset. A later genetic analysis reported fewer N-insertions in productive TCRs among donors in an Asian-associated ancestry cluster than the roughly 720-donor mean. In a later analysis, several top co-occurrence clusters were reported to appear linked to parvovirus B19, influenza, CMV and Epstein-Barr virus. According to the authors, the approach could potentially be generalized to other disease states and immunological phenotypes. A group of highly shared sequence variants was considered likely to be a technical artifact of the sequencing pipeline. Most TCR sequences were seen in very few donors, while some public TCRs were found in many individuals. Some IMGT-functional V segments, including TRBV6-2 and TRBV6-3, could not be told apart with the 87-base-pair reads, so those segments were excluded. Cytomegalovirus status was reported to be diagnosed by the classifier with high specificity and sensitivity in both the original and validation cohorts. CMV serostatus was the only immune exposure information available for the cohort.

A distance of 10 bases separates the germline ends of V and J, which lose 4 bases and 4 bases respectively. CDR1 ENHRY and CDR2 SYGVKD were looked up in the germline V gene. Counted from cysteine to phenylalanine, this CDR3 has 13 amino acids. Here the CDR3 DNA is all that survives: 39 bases in frame from base 1. The chain is assembled from TRBV10-3 and TRBJ1-1, with the D gene call left open. The origin of this receptor is a man aged 25 to 40 in good health and CMV-seropositive. Sequencing was done on a sample of PBMCs. The bases are TGTGCCATCAGTGGCGGGGAGGGCACTGAAGCTTTCTTT. Translated, it reads CAISGGEGTEAFF.